The 9 T cell receptor beta chains below were found in one sample sequenced in a study of blood T cell repertoires in COVID-19. Assay: immunoSEQ multiplex PCR; the TCRdb copy retains only in-frame clones and omits some. The sample includes approximately 51,000 clones, more than 75% of them seen just once. The sequencing input was peripheral blood. The receptor set was obtained from a man between 50 and 59 years old with active COVID-19.

The chain couples TRBV5-4 to TRBJ2-2; a possible D gene is TRBD1 (6 bases). This CDR3 contains 15 residues. Germline CDR1 reads SGHNT; CDR2 reads YYREEE (reference sequence). Deletions cut 4 bases from V and 4 bases from J, with 14 bases between. CDR3 sequence: CASSRRGQPTGELFF. Here the CDR3 DNA reads TGTGCCAGCAGCCGACGAGGACAGCCCACCGGGGAGCTGTTTTTT.

V usage is TRBV6-5 and J usage is TRBJ2-5, with 8 bases aligning to TRBD2. Germline V CDR1 and CDR2: MNHEY, SVGAGI. The CDR3 runs 13 residues. Trimming took 7 bases from V and 5 from J; bases not matched to a gene: 6. CDR3 bases: TGTGCCAGCAACGCGGGGGGATGGGAGACCCAGTACTTC. It specifies CASNAGGWETQYF.

The chain links TRBV6-5 to TRBJ1-5; 7 bases align to TRBD1. This CDR3 region has 12 residues. Trimming took 7 bases from V and 8 from J; bases not matched to a gene: 5. CDR1 is MNHEY and CDR2 is SVGAGI in the germline V gene. The CDR3 DNA sequence: TGTGCCAGCACTACACAGGGGAAGCCCCAGCATTTT. This encodes CASTTQGKPQHF.

The chain links TRBV7-9 to TRBJ1-1; 8 bases line up with TRBD1. The germline gives CDR1 SEHNR, CDR2 FQNEAQ (reference sequence). The CDR3 sequence is 11 residues long. The V and J ends lost 11 bases and 5 bases, in that order; junction bases with no gene match: 4. The CDR3 spells CAGQGETEAFF. Written as DNA, the CDR3 is TGTGCCGGACAGGGCGAGACTGAAGCTTTCTTT.

This chain connects TRBV21-1 to TRBJ2-3; the D call of TRBD1 is as the table states it, not checked on the DNA. TRBV21-1 is a pseudogene. The CDR3 is 16 amino acids. CDR3 bases: TGTGCCAGCAGCAAAAAGGGGACACGGTCCCCAGATACGCAGTATTTT. It yields the protein CASSKKGTRSPDTQYF.

V gene TRBV9 combines with J gene TRBJ2-3; 7 nucleotides align to TRBD1. The CDR3 spans 16 residues. J lost 7 bases, V lost 0 bases, and 11 bases had no gene match. Germline loops: CDR1 SGDLS, CDR2 YYNGEE. The CDR3 region has the DNA TGTGCCAGCAGCGTAGCGGGACAGAACCCTGTTTATACGCAGTATTTT. Its protein is CASSVAGQNPVYTQYF.

This chain links TRBV19 with TRBJ1-4, with 10 nucleotides matching TRBD1. The CDR3 is 16 residues long. Looked up from germline, CDR1 is LNHDA and CDR2 is SQIVND (reference sequence). V trimming: 5 bases; J trimming: 4 bases; junction bases outside the gene matches: 7. The DNA for the CDR3 is TGTGCCAGTAGTGCCCGACAGGGGGCAGATAATGAAAAACTGTTTTTT. This sequence encodes CASSARQGADNEKLFF.

The rearrangement joins TRBV4-1 to TRBJ2-3; possible D gene TRBD1, 5 bases. This CDR3 is 17 amino acids long. Germline CDR1 is MGHRA and CDR2 is YSYEKL. Trimming removed 3 bases from V and 4 bases from J, with 20 bases in between. The CDR3 DNA is TGCGCCAGCAGCCAGGCCACGGACACCCGCGTTTCAGATACGCAGTATTTT. Amino acid sequence: CASSQATDTRVSDTQYF.

The chain is built from TRBV5-5 and TRBJ2-3, with D possibly being TRBD2 (5 bases). Trimming cost V 6 bases and J 4 bases, with 18 bases left between them. This CDR3 contains 15 residues. CDR1 is SGHKS and CDR2 is YYEKEE in the germline V gene (reference sequence). The CDR3 region is CASIQGSYAADTQYF. DNA of the CDR3: TGTGCCAGCATCCAAGGGAGTTATGCAGCAGATACGCAGTATTTT. The full variable domain, its missing parts supplied by reference TRBV5-5 and TRBJ2-3, is DAGVTQSPTHLIKTRGQQVTLRCSPISGHKSVSWYQQVLGQGPQFIFQYYEKEERGRGNFPDRFSARQFPNYSSELNVNALLLGDSALYLCASIQGSYAADTQYFGPGTRLTVL.